This T cell receptor (beta chain) derives from a study of graft-versus-host responses after intestinal transplantation. The CDR3 covers 16 residues. The germline gives CDR1 SGHRS, CDR2 YFSETQ. J lost 5 bases, V lost 0 bases, and 7 bases had no gene match. The protocol was immunoSEQ multiplex PCR, while the TCRdb copy is restricted to in-frame clones and leaves out a portion. The sample lists under 100,000 clones, 85% to 95% occurring once. To note about this clone: Its antigen is not identified.

This chain joins TRBV5-1 and TRBJ2-5, with 10 bases that match TRBD2. The material was unstimulated CD8+ T cells sorted from spleen or lymph node cells, obtained before transplant. The origin of this receptor is a human donor who was the organ donor for an intestinal transplant. Here the CDR3 DNA reads TGCGCCAGCAGCTTGGCCGAAGGTAGCGGGAGGGAGACCCAGTACTTC. This gives the protein CASSLAEGSGRETQYF.